This entry describes one T cell receptor beta chain. Sequencing used immunoSEQ multiplex PCR; TCRdb keeps in-frame clones, though not all of them. The data show more than 550 clones, around 53% seen once. Per germline, CDR1 SGHVT and CDR2 SQSDAQ. V dropped 4 bases and J dropped 2; count of bases not matched to a gene: 5. The CDR3 is 17 residues long. These data belong to a study of CD8 T cells in acute hepatitis C reinfection. The overall study: CD8+ T cells specific for HCV NS3-1073 were sequenced.

This sample's time point: acute HCV infection, within 168 days of estimated infection date. Sequencing of hepatitis C virus-specific cells was done ex vivo rather than after in vitro expansion. The study, taken as a whole, reports: TRBV04 and TRBV06 were preferentially used in all groups, not explained by naive pool overrepresentation.

Source: HCV NS3-1073 tetramer-sorted CD8+ T cells from PBMCs, taken during acute infection. The receptor's source is a young woman who spontaneously cleared hepatitis C infection. This chain links TRBV7-4 with TRBJ2-2; 12 bases align to TRBD2. CDR3: CASSSKGLAGNTGELFF. CDR3 nucleotide sequence: TGTGCCAGCAGCTCGAAGGGACTAGCGGGTAACACCGGGGAGCTGTTTTTT.